These 29 T cell receptor beta chains share one sample of origin, sequenced in a study of tumor-infiltrating lymphocytes in oesophageal squamous cell carcinoma. TCRdb re-derived calls from the PCR reads in MiXCR, one entry per CDR3 protein. The sample has over 15,000 distinct CDR3 sequences, less than 55% seen once. The sequenced sample consisted of normal esophageal tissue next to the tumor. The receptors stem from a female donor with esophageal squamous cell carcinoma.

This clonotype appeared many times. V usage is TRBV6-6 and J usage is TRBJ1-2, with TRBD1 matching over 7 bases. The V and J ends lost 2 bases and 7 bases, in that order; junction bases with no gene match: 7. CDR1 MNHNY and CDR2 SVGAGI come from the germline V gene (reference sequence). The CDR3 covers 14 residues. CDR3 nucleotides: TGTGCCAGCAGTTACGTCCCAGGGGGGGGTGGCTACACCTTC. Translating it yields CASSYVPGGGGYTF.

The J gene is TRBJ2-6, the V gene TRBV11-1; D might be TRBD1 (6 bases). Germline V gene data show CDR1 as SGHAT and CDR2 as FQDESV (reference sequence). V gave up 4 bases and J gave up 2 bases, with 15 bases separating them. There are 17 residues in the CDR3. The CDR3 DNA sequence: TGTGCCAGCAGCTCCCGTCAAAGGGGGACTGGGGCCAACGTCCTGACTTTC. It encodes CASSSRQRGTGANVLTF.

This clonotype was seen at least ten times. V usage is TRBV5-1 and J usage is TRBJ2-2; 9 nucleotides align to TRBD2. V shed 0 bases and J 5 bases; nucleotides not matched to a gene: 5. The CDR3 runs to 16 residues. Germline lookup yields CDR1 SGHRS and CDR2 YFSETQ. The CDR3 loop is CASSLGVAGVTGELFF. The CDR3 region has the DNA TGCGCCAGCAGCTTGGGAGTAGCGGGAGTGACCGGGGAGCTGTTTTTT. The whole variable domain, remainder taken from reference TRBV5-1 and TRBJ2-2, is KAGVTQTPRYLIKTRGQQVTLSCSPISGHRSVSWYQQTPGQGLQFLFEYFSETQRNKGNFPGRFSGRQFSNSRSEMNVSTLELGDSALYLCASSLGVAGVTGELFFGEGSRLTVL.

Within the sample, this clonotype is large. This chain links TRBV6-1 with TRBJ1-2; D not resolved. The length of the CDR3 is 12 residues. Trimming cost V 0 bases and J 4 bases, with 3 bases left between them. Germline CDR1 MNHNS, CDR2 SASEGT. CDR3: CASSEAGYGYTF. Written as DNA, the CDR3 is TGTGCCAGCAGTGAAGCAGGCTATGGCTACACCTTC.

Concerning this clonotype: It is likely a read error, because the conserved phenylalanine at the end of the CDR3 is missing. It is unclear where the CDR3 begins or ends on the DNA, so no DNA is shown, and the CDR3 is as TCRdb lists it. The rearrangement uses TRBV28 and TRBJ2-1; TRBD1 was called by the table and not checked on the DNA. The CDR3 length equals 15 residues, ends included. The germline V gene encodes CDR1 MDHEN and CDR2 SYDVKM. The CDR3 reads CASNSGFAYEQYFGA.

V gene TRBV20-1 combines with J gene TRBJ2-1; 8 bases map to TRBD1. The CDR3 is 15 residues long. From germline, CDR1 is DFQATT and CDR2 SNEGSKA (reference sequence). V dropped 6 bases and J dropped 4; count of bases not matched to a gene: 11. For the CDR3, the DNA is TGCAGTGCCGCCATCCGGGACAGGACTTACAATGAGCAGTTCTTC. The encoded protein is CSAAIRDRTYNEQFF.

The CDR3, as DNA: TGCAGCGTTGAACTGGGTGATGAGCAGTACTTC. Translating gives CSVELGDEQYF. The chain has TRBV29-1 and TRBJ2-3; no definite D call. The J call is uncertain, as TRBJ2-7 better fits the DNA end. Germline assignment: CDR1 SQVTM and CDR2 ANQGSEA. The CDR3 consists of 11 residues.

The chain couples TRBV7-3 to TRBJ2-3; the match to TRBD2 covers 12 bases. The J call is in doubt because the DNA end fits TRBJ2-1 better. CDR3 size: 16 residues. Germline CDR1 and CDR2: SGHTA and FQGTGA. Here the CDR3 reads CASSLSLAGGVNEQFF. The DNA for the CDR3 is TGTGCCAGCAGCTTATCCCTAGCGGGAGGGGTCAATGAGCAGTTCTTC.

A note on this clonotype: The missing conserved phenylalanine or tryptophan at the end of this CDR3 makes a read error likely. It is unclear where the CDR3 begins or ends on the DNA, so no DNA is shown, and the CDR3 is as TCRdb lists it. The chain couples TRBV19 to TRBJ2-7; the D segment call TRBD1 is taken from the table without a DNA check. The V gene's germline CDR1 is LNHDA and CDR2 SQIVND (reference sequence). The CDR3 contains 14 residues when both ends are counted. The CDR3 region is CASSTGGRGYTFGS.

By its share, this clonotype is medium-sized. The chain recombines TRBV11-1 with TRBJ2-5; 8 nucleotides line up with TRBD1. V dropped 5 bases and J dropped 5; count of bases not matched to a gene: 7. Germline values: CDR1 SGHAT, CDR2 FQDESV (reference sequence). The CDR3 contains 14 residues. The CDR3 loop reads CASSPSTGVETQYF. In DNA form, the CDR3 reads TGTGCCAGCAGCCCGTCGACAGGGGTGGAGACCCAGTACTTC.

V and J are TRBV7-2 and TRBJ2-5; 8 nucleotides match TRBD2. CDR1 is SGHTA and CDR2 is FQGNSA in the germline V gene. After removal of 1 base from V and 1 base from J, the junction contained 8 bases not matched to a gene. This CDR3 region has 17 residues. CDR3 sequence reads: CASSLVHGGAPQETQYF. CDR3 coding DNA: TGTGCCAGCAGCTTAGTCCACGGGGGGGCCCCCCAAGAGACCCAGTACTTC.

This clonotype was seen many times. The chain combines TRBV11-3 with TRBJ2-1; possibly TRBD2 for D (5 bases). This CDR3 is 16 amino acids long. The V end lost 5 bases, the J end lost 0 bases, and 14 bases lay between the germline ends. CDR1 and CDR2 (germline): SGHNT, YENEEA. CDR3 loop: CASSPRLRSSYNEQFF. CDR3 nucleotides: TGTGCCAGCAGCCCCCGACTAAGGAGCTCCTACAATGAGCAGTTCTTC. Supplemented by reference TRBV11-3 and TRBJ2-1, the full variable domain reads EAGVVQSPRYKIIEKKQPVAFWCNPISGHNTLYWYLQNLGQGPELLIRYENEEAVDDSQLPKDRFSAERLKGVDSTLKIQPAELGDSAVYLCASSPRLRSSYNEQFFGPGTRLTVL.

Turning to this clonotype: One end of the junction varies from germline; a read error may be responsible. The chain carries TRBV11-1 and TRBJ1-1; D remains ambiguous. The end of the DNA fits TRBJ2-2 better, so the J call may be wrong. Germline V gene lookup returns CDR1 SGHAT and CDR2 FQDESV (reference sequence). The length of the CDR3 is 13 residues. The CDR3 coding sequence is TGTACCAGCAGTACAAGGAACACCGGGGAGCTGTTTTTT. Its translation is CTSSTRNTGELFF.

With regard to this clonotype: Being one base from a much bigger clone, this may be a read error. The chain recombines TRBV28 with TRBJ2-4; D is perhaps TRBD1 (6 bases). The CDR3 length is 15 residues. V was shortened by 5 bases and J by 13 bases, with 24 bases between the two germline ends. Germline V gene lookup returns CDR1 MDHEN and CDR2 SYDVKM. The CDR3 region has the DNA TGTGCCAGCAGTATGCATGGGACATCCTACAATGAGCAGTACTTC. The encoded protein is CASSMHGTSYNEQYF.

With regard to this clonotype: The conserved final phenylalanine or tryptophan is absent from the CDR3, which likely points to a read error. The gene calls are TRBV19 and TRBJ1-2; no definite D call. Germline CDR1 and CDR2: LNHDA and SQIVND (reference sequence). The CDR3 consists of 12 residues. The germline V and J ends were trimmed by 3 bases and 5 bases, with 7 bases remaining between them. The CDR3 spells CASSMAKYGYTI. CDR3 DNA: TGTGCCAGTAGTATGGCAAAGTATGGCTACACCATC.

Note on this clonotype: Since no conserved phenylalanine or tryptophan closes the CDR3, a read error is the likely cause. The limits of the CDR3 on the DNA are not certain, so only TCRdb's listed CDR3 is given. This chain connects TRBV7-2 to TRBJ2-6. Germline CDR1 is SGHTA and CDR2 is FQGNSA. Both ends counted, the CDR3 spans 8 residues. The CDR3 protein is CASIMGTS.

This chain connects TRBV6-1 to TRBJ2-2, with D perhaps matching TRBD2 (5 bases). This CDR3 region has 17 residues. The germline CDR1 and CDR2 sequences are MNHNS and SASEGT. Deletions cut 2 bases from V and 3 bases from J, with 16 bases between. CDR3 sequence (DNA): TGTGCCAGCAGTGAACTCCCTAGCAGAGCCGACACCGGGGAGCTGTTTTTT. The encoded protein is CASSELPSRADTGELFF.

As regards this clonotype: Possible read error: a much larger clone is one base away. The rearrangement joins TRBV11-1 to TRBJ2-5, with 10 bases matching TRBD2. The CDR3 extends over 17 amino acids. Germline V gives CDR1 SGHAT, CDR2 FQDESV (reference sequence). J was trimmed by 11 bases and V by 6 bases; bases with no gene match: 21. The CDR3 is CASRKPRTSGTNNEQYF. CDR3 coding DNA: TGTGCCAGCAGAAAGCCGCGGACTAGCGGAACGAACAATGAGCAGTACTTC.

This clonotype has just a few counts. The chain is built from TRBV7-2 and TRBJ2-1; D unresolved. Deletions cut 2 bases from V and 5 bases from J, with 4 bases between. The CDR3 totals 12 residues. Germline V gene lookup returns CDR1 SGHTA and CDR2 FQGNSA. CDR3 residues: CASSLRDNEQFF. CDR3 sequence (DNA): TGTGCCAGCAGCTTAAGGGACAATGAGCAGTTCTTC.

The V and J genes are TRBV7-3 and TRBJ2-7, with unresolved D. This CDR3 is built from 15 residues. Trimming stripped 2 bases from V and 6 bases from J, with 17 bases between. CDR1 and CDR2 from the germline V gene are SGHTA and FQGTGA. The CDR3 reads CASSLGSGWVVEQYF. The CDR3 region has the DNA TGTGCCAGCAGCTTAGGTTCGGGCTGGGTTGTCGAGCAGTACTTC. Combining the CDR3 with reference TRBV7-3 and TRBJ2-7 gives the whole variable domain GAGVSQTPSNKVTEKGKYVELRCDPISGHTALYWYRQSLGQGPEFLIYFQGTGAADDSGLPNDRFFAVRPEGSVSTLKIQRTERGDSAVYLCASSLGSGWVVEQYFGPGTRLTVT.

The chain is built from TRBV2 and TRBJ2-5, with 8 bases aligning to TRBD2. The DNA end lines up better with TRBJ2-1; the J call may be wrong. The CDR3 is made up of 16 amino acids. Per the germline V gene, CDR1 is SNHLY and CDR2 is FYNNEI. The CDR3 sequence: CASSASGLLSYNEQFF. In nucleotides, the CDR3 is TGTGCCAGCAGTGCTAGCGGGCTCCTCTCCTACAATGAGCAGTTCTTC.

Turning to this clonotype: The CDR3 does not close with the conserved phenylalanine or tryptophan, likely indicating a read error. The limits of the CDR3 on the DNA are not certain, so only TCRdb's listed CDR3 is given. The genes are TRBV7-2 and TRBJ2-7. Including both end residues, the CDR3 is 15 amino acids long. CDR1 is SGHTA, CDR2 FQGNSA, per germline. CDR3 region: CASSSDSSYEQYFGS.

This clonotype ranks as medium-sized (0.01 to 0.1%). This chain uses TRBV12-3 or TRBV12-4 with TRBJ2-1; D is unresolved. The CDR3 is 15 amino acids. The germline V and J ends were trimmed by 5 bases and 4 bases, with 15 bases remaining between them. The CDR3 protein is CASSPDQVRYNEQFF. The DNA for the CDR3 is TGTGCCAGCAGTCCCGACCAAGTGAGATACAATGAGCAGTTCTTC.

This clonotype has ten or more counts. The junction departs from the called germline gene at one end, perhaps through a read error. The J gene is TRBJ2-4, the V gene TRBV7-2, with 8 bases fitting TRBD1. The CDR3 extends over 15 amino acids. Germline V CDR1 and CDR2: SGHTA, FQGNSA. The CDR3 loop reads CASSWGQVLDSPLHF. In nucleotides, the CDR3 is TGTGCCAGCAGCTGGGGACAGGTTTTAGATTCACCCCTCCACTTC.

This sequence joins TRBV12-3 or TRBV12-4 and TRBJ2-4; no definite D call. Judging by the DNA end, TRBJ1-2 fits better; the J call may be wrong. The CDR3 spans 12 residues. CDR3 in DNA: TGTGCCAGCAGTTTTCTCACCGGGGGCTACACCTTC. Protein sequence: CASSFLTGGYTF.

The sample holds a few counts of this clonotype. This chain connects TRBV7-6 to TRBJ2-3; unclear D gene. This CDR3 has 13 residues. Germline V gene data show CDR1 as SGHVS and CDR2 as FNYEAQ. V shed 6 bases and J shed 0 bases, with 7 bases lying between them. The CDR3 DNA is TGTGCCAGCAGAGATGGGAGCACAGATACGCAGTATTTT. It translates to CASRDGSTDTQYF.

This chain links TRBV7-2 with TRBJ2-3, with TRBD2 matching 9 bases. The assigned J gene may be wrong: the sequence end matches TRBJ2-7 better. Germline V gene lookup returns CDR1 SGHTA and CDR2 FQGNSA. The CDR3 spans 14 residues. In DNA, the CDR3 is TGTGCCAGCAGCTTATTGCGGGAGGGGTACGAGCAGTACTTC. It specifies CASSLLREGYEQYF.

This clonotype was counted at least ten times. The J gene is TRBJ1-1, the V gene TRBV6-1; TRBD1 aligns across 10 bases. The V gene end was trimmed by 6 bases and the J gene end by 11 bases; junction bases not matched to a gene: 15. CDR1 and CDR2 from the germline V gene are MNHNS and SASEGT. The CDR3 has 15 amino acids. CDR3 region: CASSLYGRTGGRAFF. The DNA for the CDR3 is TGTGCCAGCAGCCTGTACGGGAGGACAGGGGGGCGGGCTTTCTTT.

The V and J genes are TRBV7-9 and TRBJ2-3; D is unresolved. The J call may be wrong; the DNA end is better matched by TRBJ2-5. From germline, CDR1 is SEHNR and CDR2 FQNEAQ (reference sequence). CDR3 length: 15 residues. As DNA, the CDR3 is TGTGCCAGCAGCTTAGAAGGGTTAGGTGCGCAGACCCAGTACTTC. This encodes CASSLEGLGAQTQYF.